What follows are 4 T cell receptor beta chains derived from one specimen sequenced in a study of T cell responses to AZD1222 COVID-19 vaccine. Libraries were prepared by immunoSEQ multiplex PCR; TCRdb keeps only in-frame clonotypes and omits some of them. The sample shows 150,000 or so clones, more than 85% of them seen only once. The source was peripheral blood, collected 28 days after the second AZD1222 dose. Receptor source: an adult who received the AZD1222 COVID-19 vaccine.

The genes are TRBV6-5 and TRBJ1-1, with unresolved D. From germline, CDR1 is MNHEY and CDR2 SVGAGI. The V end lost 2 bases, the J end lost 8 bases, and 15 bases lay between the germline ends. The CDR3 has 14 residues. CDR3 DNA sequence: TGTGCCAGCAGTTACGGAGGGCGGTCGAAGGAAGCTTTCTTT. Translated, it gives CASSYGGRSKEAFF.

The J gene is TRBJ2-1, the V gene TRBV9; D unresolved. Germline V gives CDR1 SGDLS, CDR2 YYNGEE. The CDR3 length is 14 residues. V lost 0 bases to trimming and J lost 5 bases, with 9 bases between them. CDR3 loop: CASSVELRDNEQFF. The CDR3 DNA reads as TGTGCCAGCAGCGTAGAACTACGCGACAATGAGCAGTTCTTC.

Here the CDR3 DNA reads TGTGCCAGTTCCGGGGGGGATAACTACAATGAGCAGTTCTTC. Residues: CASSGGDNYNEQFF. The chain recombines TRBV19 with TRBJ2-1, with 8 bases lining up with TRBD2. The CDR3 runs to 14 residues. V lost 8 bases to trimming and J lost 3 bases; unmatched junction nucleotides: 6. Germline V gene lookup returns CDR1 LNHDA and CDR2 SQIVND (reference sequence).

This clone was seen only once. The CDR3 is CASTGLARNEQFF. The CDR3 region has the DNA TGTGCCAGCACGGGACTAGCTCGTAATGAGCAGTTCTTC. This sequence joins TRBV5-4 and TRBJ2-1; 9 nucleotides align to TRBD2. Germline V gene lookup returns CDR1 SGHNT and CDR2 YYREEE (reference sequence). CDR3 length: 13 residues. V was clipped by 6 bases and J by 7 bases; unmatched bases: 5.